Listed here are 32 T cell receptor beta chains from one sample, sequenced in a study of blood T cell repertoires in COVID-19. TCRdb keeps only in-frame clones here, not all; method: immunoSEQ multiplex PCR. The repertoire holds a few hundred thousand clones, with 75% to 85% as singletons. Sequenced material: PBMCs or T cells enriched from blood (not recorded which). These receptors all stem from a man aged 35 to 55 who had recovered from COVID-19.

As DNA, the CDR3 is TGTGCCACCAGTGAGTCAGATCGTTCGGGAGATACGCAGTATTTT. Its protein product is CATSESDRSGDTQYF. The rearrangement uses TRBV24-1 and TRBJ2-3; D gene ambiguous. The germline CDR1 and CDR2 sequences are KGHDR and SFDVKD. The length of the CDR3 is 15 residues. Deletions cut 4 bases from V and 5 bases from J, with 15 bases between.

CDR3 DNA sequence: TGTGCCAGCAGTCCAGTGAACCTTAACTATGGCTACACCTTC. This sequence encodes CASSPVNLNYGYTF. The V call is TRBV2, the J call TRBJ1-2; D is unresolved. This CDR3 comprises 14 residues. The V gene's germline CDR1 is SNHLY and CDR2 FYNNEI. V lost 5 bases and J 1 base, leaving 11 bases between the germline ends.

This chain uses TRBV27 with TRBJ1-3; D may be TRBD1 (5 bases). Trimming cost V 11 bases and J 6 bases, with 20 bases left between them. The CDR3 is made up of 14 amino acids. The V gene's germline CDR1 is MNHEY and CDR2 SMNVEV (reference sequence). The CDR3, as DNA: TGTGCCTCGGACCAGGGTACAACAGAAAACACCATATATTTT. This encodes CASDQGTTENTIYF.

The rearrangement uses TRBV7-9 and TRBJ2-5; D gene ambiguous. Between the trimmed V and J ends, which lost 0 bases and 0 bases, there was a span of 8 bases. Germline V gene sequence: CDR1 SEHNR, CDR2 FQNEAQ (reference sequence). The CDR3 is 15 amino acids. CDR3 in amino acids: CASSLAGSNQETQYF. CDR3 bases: TGTGCCAGCAGCTTAGCGGGTAGCAACCAAGAGACCCAGTACTTC.

This chain uses TRBV18 with TRBJ1-1, with D uncertain. Trimming shortened V by 5 bases and J by 4 bases, and 11 bases separated the two germline ends. CDR1 KGHSH and CDR2 LQKENI come from the germline V gene. The CDR3 consists of 13 residues. CDR3 amino acids: CASSGGEGTEAFF. The CDR3 nucleotides are TGTGCCAGCTCAGGAGGTGAGGGCACTGAAGCTTTCTTT.

The rearrangement uses TRBV5-4 and TRBJ1-2; TRBD1 matches at 8 bases. The junction had 3 bases not matched to a gene; V was cut back by 5 bases and J by 6 bases. The germline gives CDR1 SGHNT, CDR2 YYREEE (reference sequence). CDR3 size: 12 residues. The CDR3 nucleotides are TGTGCCAGCAGGGCGGGACAGGATGGCTACACCTTC. This gives the protein CASRAGQDGYTF.

The CDR3 protein is CASSESPRTYNSPLHF. CDR3 DNA: TGTGCCAGCAGTGAATCCCCCAGGACCTATAATTCACCCCTCCACTTT. The chain combines TRBV25-1 with TRBJ1-6, with D unclear. The CDR3 contains 16 residues. Trimming removed 1 base at V and 2 bases at J, with 9 bases between. From germline, CDR1 is MGHDK and CDR2 SYGVNS.

The chain is built from TRBV12-5 and TRBJ1-6; D might be TRBD1 (5 bases). Germline CDR1 is LGHNT and CDR2 is FRNRAP. The CDR3 consists of 15 residues. Trimming removed 0 bases at V and 7 bases at J, with 10 bases between. CDR3 sequence reads: CASGLVDSPNSPLHF. Here the CDR3 DNA reads TGTGCTAGTGGTTTGGTAGACAGCCCCAATTCACCCCTCCACTTT.

This clone was seen just once. The chain carries TRBV27 and TRBJ1-3; D is undetermined. The germline V gene has CDR1 MNHEY and CDR2 SMNVEV (reference sequence). CDR3 length: 14 amino acids. Trimming removed 8 bases from V and 4 bases from J, with 15 bases in between. The CDR3 loop reads CASATGLRGNTIYF. CDR3 coding DNA: TGTGCCAGCGCCACGGGGTTGCGGGGAAACACCATATATTTT.

This chain uses TRBV29-1 with TRBJ2-1; TRBD2 aligns across 10 bases. CDR3 length: 14 residues. CDR1 and CDR2 (germline): SQVTM, ANQGSEA. J lost 2 bases, V lost 6 bases, and 4 bases had no gene match. DNA of the CDR3: TGCAGCGTCTTAAGCGGGAGGGCCTACAATGAGCAGTTCTTC. This gives the protein CSVLSGRAYNEQFF.

The rearrangement uses TRBV4-1 and TRBJ2-1, with 11 bases lining up with TRBD2. The CDR3 runs 15 residues. V lost 0 bases and J lost 10; bases outside the gene matches: 5. CDR1 and CDR2 (germline): MGHRA, YSYEKL. Here the CDR3 reads CASSQDPASGGEQFF. The CDR3 coding sequence is TGCGCCAGCAGCCAAGATCCGGCTAGCGGGGGGGAGCAGTTCTTC.

The rearrangement joins TRBV27 to TRBJ2-7; TRBD1 matches 9 bases. V was pared by 10 bases and J by 6 bases, with 16 bases of the junction left unmatched. Germline V gene sequence: CDR1 MNHEY, CDR2 SMNVEV (reference sequence). The CDR3 has 15 residues. CDR3 sequence (DNA): TGTGCCACTCGGGGGACAGGGAGGGGGGGAGGCGAGCAGTACTTC. Residues: CATRGTGRGGGEQYF.

This chain links TRBV27 with TRBJ2-1; 12 nucleotides agree with TRBD2. Unmatched junction bases numbered 3, after V lost 5 bases and J lost 4 bases. The CDR3 is 15 residues long. Germline loops: CDR1 MNHEY, CDR2 SMNVEV (reference sequence). The CDR3 region is CASSIGTSGYNEQFF. DNA of the CDR3: TGTGCCAGCAGTATCGGGACTAGCGGGTACAATGAGCAGTTCTTC.

This chain uses TRBV21-1 with TRBJ2-4; TRBD1 was called by the table and not checked on the DNA. TRBV21-1 is a documented pseudogene. The CDR3 totals 15 residues. CDR3 in DNA: TGTGCCAGCAGCGGCCGGCGGGGACAGCAAAACATTCAGTACTTC. Protein sequence: CASSGRRGQQNIQYF.

The V gene is TRBV24-1, the J gene TRBJ1-5; no reliable D call. CDR3 length: 12 amino acids. Germline lookup yields CDR1 KGHDR and CDR2 SFDVKD. Trimming stripped 4 bases from V and 5 bases from J, with 5 bases between. This CDR3 reads CATSDRYQPQHF. Written as DNA, the CDR3 is TGTGCCACCAGTGACCGGTATCAGCCCCAGCATTTT.

The chain uses TRBV29-1 and TRBJ1-2, with D unresolved. The CDR3 length is 13 residues. The ends were cut back, 4 bases at V and 4 bases at J, with 13 bases in the middle. Germline V gives CDR1 SQVTM, CDR2 ANQGSEA. DNA of the CDR3: TGCAGCGTTGGTCGGGGTTTCGGCTATGGCTACACCTTC. Translation gives CSVGRGFGYGYTF.

The rearrangement links TRBV2 to TRBJ1-1, with TRBD1 as a possible D gene (6 bases). This CDR3 has 13 amino acids. Trimming took off 4 bases at V and 11 bases at J, with 17 bases between the two ends. Germline values: CDR1 SNHLY, CDR2 FYNNEI. The CDR3 nucleotides are TGTGCCAGCAGTGTGGGGCCCCGGGACATGGCTTTCTTT. This codes for CASSVGPRDMAFF.

The CDR3 nucleotides read TGTGCCAGCAGCGCAGCCCAGGTTACCGAGCAGTACTTC. Protein product: CASSAAQVTEQYF. The chain employs TRBV6-2 or TRBV6-3 and TRBJ2-7, with D unresolved. V lost 6 bases and J 6 bases, leaving 15 bases between the germline ends. The CDR3 spans 13 residues. CDR1 MNHEY and CDR2 SVGEGT come from the germline V gene.

This clone is medium-sized (0.01 to 0.1%) by share. The gene calls are TRBV21-1 and TRBJ2-5; the D call of TRBD2 is as the table states it, not checked on the DNA. TRBV21-1 corresponds to a pseudogene. The CDR3 totals 17 residues. Here the CDR3 DNA reads TGTGCCAGCAGCGTTTTCCTAGCGGGGGTCAACCGGGAGACCCAGTACTTC. The encoded protein is CASSVFLAGVNRETQYF.

The chain recombines TRBV2 with TRBJ2-7; 7 bases match TRBD1. V dropped 6 bases and J dropped 3; count of bases not matched to a gene: 5. The CDR3 runs to 13 residues. The germline V gene encodes CDR1 SNHLY and CDR2 FYNNEI. The CDR3 nucleotides read TGTGCCAGCAGCGCAGGGGGTAGCTACGAGCAGTACTTC. This gives the protein CASSAGGSYEQYF.

In this sample, this clone turned up a few times. The CDR3 nucleotides read TGCAGCGTTGAGGGCGGGAGGGCCACAGATACGCAGTATTTT. Amino acid sequence: CSVEGGRATDTQYF. The chain links TRBV29-1 to TRBJ2-3, with TRBD2 matching over 9 bases. Germline V lookup: CDR1 SQVTM, CDR2 ANQGSEA. This CDR3 is 14 amino acids long. V gave up 3 bases and J gave up 2 bases; unmatched junction bases: 3.

The V and J genes are TRBV5-1 and TRBJ2-1; TRBD1 matches 7 bases. V shed 3 bases, J shed 10 bases, and the junction held 7 bases outside the gene matches. CDR1 is SGHRS and CDR2 is YFSETQ in the germline V gene. The CDR3 is 13 amino acids. The CDR3 coding sequence is TGCGCCAGCAGCTGGACAGGAGCCTACGAGCAGTTCTTC. Protein sequence: CASSWTGAYEQFF.

This clone was seen once. The rearrangement uses TRBV11-1 and TRBJ2-5; 8 positions match TRBD2. Per the germline V gene, CDR1 is SGHAT and CDR2 is FQDESV (reference sequence). The CDR3 sequence is 14 residues long. The V gene end was trimmed by 5 bases and the J gene end by 5 bases; junction bases not matched to a gene: 7. CDR3 in amino acids: CASSPGRARETQYF. DNA of the CDR3: TGTGCCAGCAGCCCCGGGAGGGCCAGGGAGACCCAGTACTTC. Full variable domain (remainder filled in from reference TRBV11-1 and TRBJ2-5): EAEVAQSPRYKITEKSQAVAFWCDPISGHATLYWYRQILGQGPELLVQFQDESVVDDSQLPKDRFSAERLKGVDSTLKIQPAELGDSAMYLCASSPGRARETQYFGPGTRLLVL.

CDR3 nucleotide sequence: TGTGCCAGCGGACGTCAGGGGCGCCAAGAGACCCAGTACTTC. Translated: CASGRQGRQETQYF. This chain links TRBV7-9 with TRBJ2-5; D perhaps matches TRBD1 (6 bases). Trimming pared 8 bases from V and 1 base from J, leaving 14 bases between. Germline CDR1 reads SEHNR; CDR2 reads FQNEAQ (reference sequence). This CDR3 has 14 amino acids. Variable domain in full (rest from reference TRBV7-9 and TRBJ2-5): DTGVSQNPRHKITKRGQNVTFRCDPISEHNRLYWYRQTLGQGPEFLTYFQNEAQLEKSRLLSDRFSAERPKGSFSTLEIQRTEQGDSAMYLCASGRQGRQETQYFGPGTRLLVL.

The sample holds one count of this clone. V is TRBV4-1 and J is TRBJ1-1; D is undetermined. Germline-derived CDR1 and CDR2 are MGHRA and YSYEKL. The CDR3 has 14 residues. V dropped 4 bases and J dropped 3 bases, with 12 bases sitting between them. The CDR3 spells CASSPRQAYTEAFF. The DNA for the CDR3 is TGCGCCAGCAGCCCTCGGCAGGCCTACACTGAAGCTTTCTTT.

This clone was recorded once. J is TRBJ1-2 and V is TRBV19; 8 bases map to TRBD1. CDR3 length equals 14 residues. V gave up 6 bases and J gave up 6 bases; unmatched junction bases: 9. Germline CDR1 is LNHDA and CDR2 is SQIVND (reference sequence). CDR3 protein: CASSYWTGLNGYTF. CDR3 sequence (DNA): TGTGCCAGTAGCTACTGGACAGGGTTGAATGGCTACACCTTC.

This sequence joins TRBV3-1 (or the pseudogene TRBV3-2) and TRBJ2-7; D is unresolved. Trimming took off 3 bases at V and 0 bases at J, with 12 bases between the two ends. The CDR3 is made up of 15 amino acids. Germline V lookup: CDR1 LGHDT, CDR2 YNNKEL (reference sequence). CDR3 loop: CASSHRQVSSYEQYF. The CDR3, as DNA: TGTGCCAGCAGCCATCGGCAGGTGAGCTCCTACGAGCAGTACTTC.

This CDR3 is CASSFGVSGNTIYF. Written as DNA, the CDR3 is TGCGCCAGCAGCTTCGGGGTCTCTGGAAACACCATATATTTT. The rearrangement uses TRBV5-1 and TRBJ1-3; no firm D call. Between the trimmed V and J ends, which lost 2 bases and 0 bases, there was a span of 6 bases. The CDR3 covers 14 residues. Looked up from germline, CDR1 is SGHRS and CDR2 is YFSETQ.

This sequence joins TRBV12-3 or TRBV12-4 and TRBJ1-5, with D unresolved. There are 13 residues in the CDR3. Deletions cut 0 bases from V and 4 bases from J, with 4 bases between. CDR3 region: CASSLAENQPQHF. CDR3 DNA: TGTGCCAGCAGTTTAGCCGAGAATCAGCCCCAGCATTTT.

The chain links TRBV24-1 to TRBJ2-1; 8 nucleotides agree with TRBD2. This CDR3 contains 13 residues. CDR1 is KGHDR, CDR2 SFDVKD, per germline. V lost 0 bases and J lost 14; bases outside the gene matches: 5. DNA for the CDR3: TGTGCCACCAGTGATTTGCGGGGGGGAGGGAAGTTCTTC. Its translation: CATSDLRGGGKFF.

In this sample, this clone turned up a few times. The chain carries TRBV9 and TRBJ2-2; 7 bases match TRBD1. Germline CDR1 reads SGDLS; CDR2 reads YYNGEE. J was trimmed by 13 bases and V by 0 bases; bases with no gene match: 12. The CDR3 loop spans 15 amino acids. The CDR3 reads CASSVGTGSGSGLFF. The CDR3 nucleotides are TGTGCCAGCAGCGTAGGGACAGGTTCAGGTTCCGGGCTGTTTTTT.

This clone has a single count. This sequence joins TRBV3-1 (or the pseudogene TRBV3-2) and TRBJ1-4; a weak D match, TRBD1 (6 bases). The V gene's germline CDR1 is LGHDT and CDR2 YNNKEL (reference sequence). The V and J ends lost 4 bases and 4 bases respectively, with 13 bases between them. The CDR3 has 15 amino acids. CDR3 DNA: TGTGCCAGCAGCCGTGCCGGACAGCTTAATGAAAAACTGTTTTTT. It yields the protein CASSRAGQLNEKLFF.